These 14 T cell receptor beta chains were all obtained from the same sample, sequenced in a study of CD8 T cells in Susac syndrome. Random-hexamer reverse transcription was applied to about 0.45 to 1 ug RNA. TCRdb reprocessed the immunoSEQ multiplex PCR reads via MiXCR and lists one record per CDR3 protein. Altogether a few hundred thousand distinct CDR3 sequences are present, 90% to 95% being singletons, with the ten largest covering around 0.14%. Sequencing was carried out using CD8+ T cells from PBMCs. These receptors all come from a human donor with multiple sclerosis.

The V call is TRBV7-9, the J call TRBJ1-1; TRBD1 might be the D (5 bases). Germline CDR1 reads SEHNR; CDR2 reads FQNEAQ (reference sequence). CDR3 length: 14 residues. The V end was cut by 5 bases, the J end by 5 bases, with 15 bases between. CDR3 nucleotide sequence: TGTGCCAGCAGCCCTCCGGCAGGGAGAACTGAAGCTTTCTTT. As protein: CASSPPAGRTEAFF.

V usage is TRBV13 and J usage is TRBJ2-7; 7 bases line up with TRBD2. With V trimmed by 5 bases and J by 4 bases, 14 bases remained unmatched. Germline lookup yields CDR1 PRHDT and CDR2 FYEKMQ (reference sequence). This CDR3 has 16 residues. The CDR3 reads CASSPGGSGVPYEQYF. CDR3 coding DNA: TGTGCCAGCAGCCCCGGAGGAAGCGGGGTTCCTTACGAGCAGTACTTC.

The chain employs TRBV29-1 and TRBJ1-1, with D unresolved. V lost 7 bases and J 1 base, leaving 10 bases between the germline ends. The CDR3 is made up of 12 amino acids. CDR1 and CDR2 (germline): SQVTM, ANQGSEA. The DNA for the CDR3 is TGCAGCGGTGTGGGGTCGAACACTGAAGCTTTCTTT. Amino acid sequence: CSGVGSNTEAFF.

The rearrangement uses TRBV14 and TRBJ1-1; D gene uncertain. The V end lost 3 bases, the J end lost 4 bases, and 9 bases lay between the germline ends. The germline V gene encodes CDR1 SGHDN and CDR2 FVKESK. The CDR3 runs to 13 residues. CDR3 DNA: TGTGCCAGCAGCCATGGGGTCAGCACTGAAGCTTTCTTT. As protein: CASSHGVSTEAFF.

This clonotype was recorded once. V is TRBV27 and J is TRBJ1-3; D not certain. This CDR3 region has 13 residues. Deletions cut 6 bases from V and 4 bases from J, with 10 bases between. Germline V gene data show CDR1 as MNHEY and CDR2 as SMNVEV (reference sequence). The CDR3 coding sequence is TGTGCCAGCAGCCAACACCTGGGAAACACCATATATTTT. Protein: CASSQHLGNTIYF.

V gene TRBV7-9 combines with J gene TRBJ2-1; no firm D call. Trimming took 9 bases from V and 0 from J, leaving 9 bases between them. In germline, CDR1 is SEHNR, CDR2 FQNEAQ (reference sequence). This CDR3 contains 13 residues. DNA for the CDR3: TGTGCCAGTCCCCGAGACTCCTACAATGAGCAGTTCTTC. It is translated as CASPRDSYNEQFF.

The chain carries TRBV7-9 and TRBJ2-7; 7 bases agree with TRBD2. J lost 3 bases, V lost 1 base, and 3 bases had no gene match. Looked up from germline, CDR1 is SEHNR and CDR2 is FQNEAQ (reference sequence). CDR3 length: 14 residues. CDR3 coding DNA: TGTGCCAGCAGCTTAGGCGGGGGTCTCTACGAGCAGTACTTC. It codes for CASSLGGGLYEQYF.

This clonotype was seen a few times. The rearrangement uses TRBV30 and TRBJ2-3, with no clear D. CDR1 is GTSNPN and CDR2 is SVGIG in the germline V gene (reference sequence). The CDR3 spans 13 residues. V dropped 0 bases and J dropped 2 bases, with 6 bases sitting between them. This chain's CDR3 is CAWSVSNTDTQYF. As DNA, the CDR3 is TGTGCCTGGAGTGTATCTAACACAGATACGCAGTATTTT.

The gene calls are TRBV6-5 and TRBJ1-2; D is ambiguous. Trimming pared 0 bases from V and 4 bases from J, leaving 12 bases between. The CDR3 runs 15 residues. Germline V CDR1 and CDR2: MNHEY, SVGAGI. CDR3 residues: CASSYSGDGVYGYTF. The CDR3 coding sequence is TGTGCCAGCAGTTACTCGGGCGACGGAGTCTATGGCTACACCTTC.

The CDR3 DNA reads as TGCGCCAGCAGCCAAGGGGTAGGGCCCTACGAGCAGTACTTC. This gives the protein CASSQGVGPYEQYF. This chain connects TRBV4-3 to TRBJ2-7; no firm D call. The germline V gene encodes CDR1 LGHNA and CDR2 YSLEER. The CDR3 totals 14 residues. Between the trimmed V and J ends, which lost 1 base and 2 bases, there was a span of 9 bases.

A single count supports this clonotype. V and J are TRBV7-6 and TRBJ2-3; TRBD2 matches at 9 bases. The CDR3 is made up of 15 amino acids. From germline, CDR1 is SGHVS and CDR2 FNYEAQ. The J segment lost 2 bases and the V segment lost 6 bases, leaving 6 bases of the junction unmatched. CDR3 protein: CASSLAGFPTDTQYF. The DNA of the CDR3 is TGTGCCAGCAGTCTAGCGGGGTTTCCCACAGATACGCAGTATTTT.

The chain links TRBV10-3 to TRBJ1-2, with D possibly being TRBD1 (5 bases). The CDR3 loop spans 14 amino acids. Germline lookup yields CDR1 ENHRY and CDR2 SYGVKD. V was pared by 0 bases and J by 3 bases, with 8 bases between. CDR3 protein: CAISESGGDYGYTF. In nucleotides, the CDR3 is TGTGCCATCAGTGAGTCCGGGGGGGACTATGGCTACACCTTC.

Worth noting for this clonotype: A junction end diverges from the germline sequence, so it may reflect a read error. V gene TRBV7-3 combines with J gene TRBJ2-7; maybe TRBD2 (6 bases). The germline gives CDR1 SGHTA, CDR2 FQGTGA. The CDR3 is 13 residues long. The CDR3 is CASNLTSYDEQYF. CDR3 DNA: TGTGCCAGCAACTTAACTAGCTACGACGAGCAGTACTTC. Full variable domain (outside the CDR3, taken from reference TRBV7-3 and TRBJ2-7): GAGVSQTPSNKVTEKGKYVELRCDPISGHTALYWYRQSLGQGPEFLIYFQGTGAADDSGLPNDRFFAVRPEGSVSTLKIQRTERGDSAVYLCASNLTSYDEQYFGPGTRLTVT.

The chain carries TRBV19 and TRBJ2-7; TRBD2 aligns across 11 bases. Germline CDR1 is LNHDA and CDR2 is SQIVND (reference sequence). V lost 5 bases, J lost 6 bases, and 9 bases stayed unmatched. This CDR3 spans 15 amino acids. CDR3 sequence (DNA): TGTGCCAGTAGTCTTACTAGCGGGAGCCTGACCGAGCAGTACTTC. This encodes CASSLTSGSLTEQYF.